The entry that follows covers one TCR beta chain sequence. The junction departs from the called germline gene at one end, perhaps through a read error. Per the germline V gene, CDR1 is PRHDT and CDR2 is FYEKMQ (reference sequence). This CDR3 has 16 amino acids. This specimen comes from a study of Graves' ophthalmopathy and Graves' hyperthyroidism. The authors amplified TCR beta CDR3 regions, and they did so from RNA transcripts for repertoire sequencing. First-round RT-PCR employed HTBI primers, with a second-round multiplex PCR after it. TCRdb ran MiXCR on the multiplex PCR reads and lists one entry per CDR3 protein. In the table there are 620,000 or so distinct CDR3 sequences, roughly 20% of which are singletons.

Sequencing used peripheral blood. The origin of this receptor is a woman between 18 and 29 years old with stable Graves' hyperthyroidism. Some clones in this sample may be carry-over from other donors' samples. This rearrangement joins TRBV13 to TRBJ2-2, with D possibly matching TRBD1 (6 bases). The CDR3 region has the DNA TGTGCCAGCAGCCTAGGGACAAGGAATGCGGGCGGGGAGCTGTTTTTT. As protein: CASSLGTRNAGGELFF.